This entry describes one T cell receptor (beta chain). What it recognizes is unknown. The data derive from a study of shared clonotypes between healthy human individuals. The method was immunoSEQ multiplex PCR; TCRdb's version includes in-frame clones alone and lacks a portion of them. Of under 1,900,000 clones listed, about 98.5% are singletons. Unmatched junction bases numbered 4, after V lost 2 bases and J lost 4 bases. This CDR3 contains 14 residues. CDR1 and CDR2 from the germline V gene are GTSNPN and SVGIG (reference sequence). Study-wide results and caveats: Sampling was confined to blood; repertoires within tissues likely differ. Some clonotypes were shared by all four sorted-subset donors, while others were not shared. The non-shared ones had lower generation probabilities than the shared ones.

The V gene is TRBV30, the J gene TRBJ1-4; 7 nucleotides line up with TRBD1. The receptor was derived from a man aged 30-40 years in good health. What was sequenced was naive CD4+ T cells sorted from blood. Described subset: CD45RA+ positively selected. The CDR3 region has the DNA TGTGCCTGGAGTCGGACAGGCATTAATGAAAAACTGTTTTTT. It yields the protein CAWSRTGINEKLFF.